This passage covers 30 T cell receptor beta chains from one sample sequenced in a study of human T cells and chemical hapten exposure. Stated time point: patch test 1, 2 weeks after DPC sensitization. As to treatment: therapeutic diphenylcyclopropenone sensitization with weekly scalp DPC. MiXCR, applied by TCRdb to the RACE reads, yields one record per CDR3 protein. The table has about 360,000 distinct CDR3 sequences, about 7% seen once; the top ten hold approximately 8.9%. The input for sequencing was whole blood, taken in connection with sensitization to the hapten diphenylcyclopropenone (DPC). These receptors were taken from a woman between 18 and 30 years old with alopecia areata. Some clones in this sample may be carry-over from other donors' samples.

For the CDR3, the DNA is TGTGCCAGCAGCCCGCGTACGTCCACTAGCGGAAGCTCCTACGAGCAGTACTTC. Translating gives CASSPRTSTSGSSYEQYF. The rearrangement links TRBV3-1 to TRBJ2-7; 8 positions match TRBD2. The CDR3 is 18 residues long. The V segment lost 4 bases and the J segment 0 bases; nucleotides outside the gene matches: 14. The germline V gene encodes CDR1 LGHDT and CDR2 YNNKEL (reference sequence).

This clonotype came up many times. The chain joins TRBV7-2 to TRBJ1-5; D unclear. The ends were cut back, 4 bases at V and 1 base at J, with 14 bases in the middle. The germline V gene has CDR1 SGHTA and CDR2 FQGNSA. CDR3 length: 16 residues. CDR3 protein: CASSSARGGSNQPQHF. CDR3 DNA sequence: TGTGCCAGCAGCTCAGCGCGGGGAGGAAGCAATCAGCCCCAGCATTTT.

V usage is TRBV15 and J usage is TRBJ1-2, with TRBD1 identical over 7 bases. The junction had 4 bases not matched to a gene; V was cut back by 0 bases and J by 9 bases. The CDR3 is 13 residues long. From germline, CDR1 is LNHNV and CDR2 YYDKDF (reference sequence). The CDR3 sequence is CATSRDLQGSYTF. The CDR3 nucleotides read TGTGCCACCAGCAGAGATTTACAGGGGAGCTACACCTTC.

The chain combines TRBV12-3 or TRBV12-4 with TRBJ1-5; D is perhaps TRBD1 (5 bases). The CDR3 is 14 residues long. The V gene lost 2 bases and the J gene lost 7 bases, with 12 bases spanning the gap. The CDR3 nucleotides read TGTGCCAGCAGTTTACAACCAGGGAGACAGCCCCAGCATTTT. It codes for CASSLQPGRQPQHF.

The V and J genes are TRBV20-1 and TRBJ1-5; D is undetermined. The length of the CDR3 is 14 residues. V gave up 3 bases and J gave up 1 base, with 10 bases separating them. Germline V gene sequence: CDR1 DFQATT, CDR2 SNEGSKA (reference sequence). This chain's CDR3 is CSARASWSNQPQHF. The CDR3, as DNA: TGCAGTGCTAGGGCATCCTGGAGCAATCAGCCCCAGCATTTT.

This clonotype was counted many times. This chain connects TRBV20-1 to TRBJ2-4; D is unclear. The V gene's germline CDR1 is DFQATT and CDR2 SNEGSKA (reference sequence). Trimming cost V 1 base and J 1 base, with 11 bases left between them. The CDR3 runs 15 residues. The CDR3 sequence: CSARVPPEAKNIQYF. CDR3 in DNA: TGCAGTGCTAGAGTACCCCCGGAGGCCAAAAACATTCAGTACTTC.

This clonotype was counted only a few times. This sequence joins TRBV29-1 and TRBJ1-2; D is perhaps TRBD1 (6 bases). CDR1 is SQVTM, CDR2 ANQGSEA, per germline. V was shortened by 1 base and J by 5 bases, with 23 bases between the two germline ends. The CDR3 spans 17 residues. Here the CDR3 reads CSVEGEGTPLVRYGYTF. The CDR3 bases are TGCAGCGTTGAAGGGGAAGGGACACCTCTCGTGAGGTATGGCTACACCTTC. The variable domain in full, completed from reference TRBV29-1 and TRBJ1-2, reads SAVISQKPSRDICQRGTSLTIQCQVDSQVTMMFWYRQQPGQSLTLIATANQGSEATYESGFVIDKFPISRPNLTFSTLTVSNMSPEDSSIYLCSVEGEGTPLVRYGYTFGSGTRLTVV.

This clonotype has more than one count but fewer than ten. The chain couples TRBV27 to TRBJ1-5; D is uncertain. Trimming removed 0 bases from V and 1 base from J, with 7 bases in between. CDR1 is MNHEY, CDR2 SMNVEV, per germline (reference sequence). The CDR3 length is 15 residues. Here the CDR3 DNA reads TGTGCCAGCAGTTTATCAGCAGAGAGCAATCAGCCCCAGCATTTT. Protein sequence: CASSLSAESNQPQHF.

This clonotype turned up a few times. J is TRBJ1-2 and V is TRBV21-1; the DNA was not used to check the table's D call, TRBD1. TRBV21-1 is an annotated pseudogene. This CDR3 spans 15 amino acids. CDR3 DNA sequence: TGTGCCAGCAGCGTTAGCCGGGACAGACCCTATGGCTACACCTTC. This sequence encodes CASSVSRDRPYGYTF.

This clonotype occurred a few times. The chain carries TRBV6-2 or TRBV6-3 and TRBJ1-6; TRBD1 agrees at 7 bases. CDR3 size: 15 residues. V was clipped by 5 bases and J by 10 bases; unmatched bases: 11. Germline V gives CDR1 MNHEY, CDR2 SVGEGT. The CDR3 DNA follows: TGTGCCAGCAGTGCAACCGGGACAGCTTTCTCACCCCTCCACTTT. Translating it yields CASSATGTAFSPLHF.

Many counts were recorded for this clonotype. V and J are TRBV5-1 and TRBJ1-1, with no clear D. The V end was cut by 0 bases, the J end by 0 bases, with 9 bases between. CDR3 length: 15 amino acids. Germline V CDR1 and CDR2: SGHRS, YFSETQ. CDR3 region: CASSLEVGVNTEAFF. The CDR3 bases are TGCGCCAGCAGCTTGGAAGTGGGAGTGAACACTGAAGCTTTCTTT.

V gene TRBV4-3 combines with J gene TRBJ1-3, with no clear D. Trimming removed 0 bases from V and 4 bases from J, with 4 bases in between. The CDR3 covers 13 residues. Germline V gene lookup returns CDR1 LGHNA and CDR2 YSLEER. The chain's CDR3 is CASSQEEGNTIYF. CDR3 DNA: TGCGCCAGCAGCCAAGAAGAAGGAAACACCATATATTTT.

Many counts were recorded for this clonotype. The chain employs TRBV10-3 and TRBJ1-6; 8 bases match TRBD1. Germline V gene sequence: CDR1 ENHRY, CDR2 SYGVKD. The length of the CDR3 is 17 residues. V gave up 8 bases and J gave up 7 bases; unmatched junction bases: 16. CDR3 bases: TGTGCCATCGGGTCAGGGGGCATGAACTCTTGGAATTCACCCCTCCACTTT. It specifies CAIGSGGMNSWNSPLHF.

This clonotype has a count of ten or more. The chain has TRBV4-1 and TRBJ2-6; the match to TRBD1 covers 7 bases. Unmatched junction bases numbered 4, after V lost 1 base and J lost 1 base. The CDR3 has 17 residues. Germline V gives CDR1 MGHRA, CDR2 YSYEKL. The CDR3 loop is CASSQVAGGSGANVLTF. CDR3 in DNA: TGCGCCAGCAGCCAAGTGGCAGGGGGATCTGGGGCCAACGTCCTGACTTTC.

The chain joins TRBV28 to TRBJ2-3; TRBD1 is a possible D gene (6 bases). Germline values: CDR1 MDHEN, CDR2 SYDVKM. Trimming left V 5 bases short and J 3 bases short, with 18 bases between. CDR3 size: 16 residues. CDR3 nucleotide sequence: TGTGCCAGCAGTGGGAGACTGGGGCAGGGGACAGATACGCAGTATTTT. As protein: CASSGRLGQGTDTQYF.

This clonotype appeared many times. V gene TRBV5-1 combines with J gene TRBJ2-5; D might be TRBD2 (6 bases). Germline V gene data show CDR1 as SGHRS and CDR2 as YFSETQ. The CDR3 is 14 residues long. Trimming cost V 4 bases and J 4 bases, with 14 bases left between them. This chain's CDR3 is CASSPPGDPETQYF. The CDR3 DNA reads as TGCGCCAGCAGCCCACCGGGGGACCCAGAGACCCAGTACTTC.

The gene calls are TRBV7-9 and TRBJ2-5; D may be TRBD2 (6 bases). Trimming stripped 4 bases from V and 3 bases from J, with 9 bases between. The CDR3 length is 13 residues. The germline gives CDR1 SEHNR, CDR2 FQNEAQ (reference sequence). Written as DNA, the CDR3 is TGTGCCAGCAGCTATGGAGGGAAAGAGACCCAGTACTTC. This translates into CASSYGGKETQYF.

This clonotype turned up a few times. The gene calls are TRBV20-1 and TRBJ1-5; D might be TRBD1 (6 bases). The CDR3 is 15 residues long. The germline CDR1 and CDR2 sequences are DFQATT and SNEGSKA (reference sequence). Trimming took off 5 bases at V and 0 bases at J, with 14 bases between the two ends. The CDR3 sequence: CSAGRTGYSNQPQHF. The CDR3, as DNA: TGCAGTGCTGGCCGAACAGGGTATAGCAATCAGCCCCAGCATTTT.

This chain uses TRBV6-6 with TRBJ2-3; weak D call: TRBD1 (6 bases). The CDR3 runs to 13 residues. Trimming removed 8 bases from V and 4 bases from J, with 13 bases in between. The germline CDR1 and CDR2 sequences are MNHNY and SVGAGI (reference sequence). The CDR3 DNA is TGTGCCAGCGTTCTGGGGGCCGCAGATACGCAGTATTTT. Protein product: CASVLGAADTQYF.

This clonotype was counted ten times or more. The genes are TRBV7-8 and TRBJ2-7, with D possibly being TRBD1 (5 bases). Germline CDR1 reads SGHVS; CDR2 reads FQNEAQ. This CDR3 has 15 amino acids. V lost 1 base and J lost 2, with 12 bases in between. CDR3: CASSLGGAATYEQYF. CDR3 nucleotides: TGTGCCAGCAGCTTAGGGGGCGCGGCCACCTACGAGCAGTACTTC.

The chain combines TRBV10-3 with TRBJ2-2, with D uncertain. The germline V gene encodes CDR1 ENHRY and CDR2 SYGVKD. The length of the CDR3 is 11 residues. V lost 6 bases and J 3 bases, leaving 2 bases between the germline ends. CDR3 in amino acids: CAIRDTGELFF. CDR3 nucleotide sequence: TGTGCCATCAGAGACACCGGGGAGCTGTTTTTT.

V usage is TRBV4-2 and J usage is TRBJ1-5; D is undetermined. Trimming took 1 base from V and 6 from J, leaving 13 bases between them. The germline CDR1 and CDR2 sequences are LGHNA and YNFKEQ. The CDR3 is 15 residues long. This CDR3 is CASSQGGERGQPQHF. Here the CDR3 DNA reads TGTGCCAGCAGCCAAGGTGGGGAGCGCGGTCAGCCCCAGCATTTT.

This clonotype was seen many times. The chain recombines TRBV20-1 with TRBJ2-6; 8 positions match TRBD1. The CDR3 is 16 amino acids. Germline-derived CDR1 and CDR2 are DFQATT and SNEGSKA (reference sequence). With V trimmed by 3 bases and J by 3 bases, 7 bases remained unmatched. CDR3 bases: TGCAGTGCTAGTACCGACAGGGGTAGTGGGGCCAACGTCCTGACTTTC. Its protein is CSASTDRGSGANVLTF.

This clonotype was seen many times. This rearrangement joins TRBV20-1 to TRBJ2-1, with D perhaps TRBD1 or TRBD2 (5 bases each). V dropped 5 bases and J dropped 5 bases, with 22 bases sitting between them. CDR3 length equals 16 residues. The V gene's germline CDR1 is DFQATT and CDR2 SNEGSKA (reference sequence). For the CDR3, the DNA is TGCAGTGCTGGCGAGGGACGAAGGAAATTCAACAATGAGCAGTTCTTC. It codes for CSAGEGRRKFNNEQFF.

The chain links TRBV27 to TRBJ2-7, with D perhaps TRBD1 or TRBD2 (6 bases each). Trimming removed 1 base from V and 7 bases from J, with 11 bases in between. CDR3 size: 13 residues. The germline gives CDR1 MNHEY, CDR2 SMNVEV (reference sequence). The CDR3 reads CASSLWEGGEQYF. The CDR3 nucleotides are TGTGCCAGCAGTTTATGGGAAGGGGGGGAGCAGTACTTC.

This clonotype has a handful of counts. The chain joins TRBV2 to TRBJ2-3; TRBD1 matches 10 bases. J was trimmed by 4 bases and V by 6 bases; bases with no gene match: 7. The CDR3 extends over 15 amino acids. CDR1 is SNHLY, CDR2 FYNNEI, per germline. This CDR3 is CASRSRDRGSDTQYF. The CDR3 bases are TGTGCCAGCAGGTCCCGGGACAGGGGCTCAGATACGCAGTATTTT.

This clonotype appeared many times. J is TRBJ2-3 and V is TRBV27, with TRBD1 identical over 10 bases. The V gene end was trimmed by 4 bases and the J gene end by 1 base; junction bases not matched to a gene: 2. CDR3 size: 15 residues. The germline gives CDR1 MNHEY, CDR2 SMNVEV (reference sequence). As DNA, the CDR3 is TGTGCCAGCAGTTGGACAGGGGGACGCACAGATACGCAGTATTTT. Translated: CASSWTGGRTDTQYF.

This clonotype was found a few times. J is TRBJ1-2 and V is TRBV5-1; D is uncertain. The V and J ends lost 0 bases and 0 bases respectively, with 6 bases between them. This CDR3 has 14 amino acids. CDR1 and CDR2 from the germline V gene are SGHRS and YFSETQ. The CDR3 here is CASSLEGANYGYTF. The CDR3, as DNA: TGCGCCAGCAGCTTGGAAGGAGCTAACTATGGCTACACCTTC.

Only a few counts were recorded for this clonotype. V is TRBV7-2 and J is TRBJ1-2, with 9 nucleotides matching TRBD1. J lost 4 bases, V lost 5 bases, and 8 bases had no gene match. From germline, CDR1 is SGHTA and CDR2 FQGNSA. The CDR3 is made up of 15 amino acids. The CDR3 DNA sequence: TGTGCCAGCAGCAGCATTACAGGGGGCGTCTATGGCTACACCTTC. Translated: CASSSITGGVYGYTF.

In nucleotides, the CDR3 is TGTGCCAGCAGCCCCTGGGACAGGGGGCTGGCAGCTTTCTTT. Translation: CASSPWDRGLAAFF. The V call is TRBV7-9, the J call TRBJ1-1; TRBD1 aligns across 12 bases. CDR1 and CDR2 from the germline V gene are SEHNR and FQNEAQ (reference sequence). The CDR3 totals 14 residues. V was pared by 5 bases and J by 10 bases, with 8 bases of the junction left unmatched.